The 31 T cell receptor beta chains below were found in one sample sequenced in a study of Ad26.COV2.S vaccination and SARS-CoV-2 variants (dated by TCRdb to the early 2020s). The treatment or condition label corresponds to: about 20 received Ad26.COV2.S at low or high dose, single or two shots; 5 received placebo; per-sample allocation not given. For vaccine and placebo recipients, the sequenced repertoires came from samples collected on day 63 after the first injection. Library method: the immunoSEQ multiplex PCR assay. As stored in TCRdb, this immuneACCESS dataset retains in-frame rearrangements with V and J assigned. A fraction of the clones does not appear; measured against another copy, unresolved V genes explain less than half of the discrepancy, and the remainder lacks a known reason. Here the sample has fewer than 400,000 clones; around four fifths occur a single time. 2% to 2.5% of the sample is taken by the ten largest.

Material: peripheral blood, obtained in a trial of Ad26.COV2.S vaccine versus placebo. Receptor source: a person aged 18 to 65 who received the Ad26.COV2.S COVID-19 vaccine or a placebo.

The chain couples TRBV6-5 to TRBJ1-5; the match to TRBD1 covers 7 bases. V lost 5 bases, J lost 11 bases, and 9 bases stayed unmatched. Germline assignment: CDR1 MNHEY and CDR2 SVGAGI. This CDR3 has 13 residues. This CDR3 reads CASSKTLGTAQHF. In DNA form, the CDR3 reads TGTGCCAGCAGTAAAACCTTAGGGACAGCCCAGCATTTT.

The rearrangement uses TRBV5-6 and TRBJ1-5; 7 bases line up with TRBD1. The V segment lost 0 bases and the J segment 1 base; nucleotides outside the gene matches: 1. Germline V gene data show CDR1 as SGHDT and CDR2 as YYEEEE. The CDR3 is 15 amino acids. This chain's CDR3 is CASSLGGGSNQPQHF. The CDR3 region has the DNA TGTGCCAGCAGCTTGGGAGGGGGCAGCAATCAGCCCCAGCATTTT. The full variable domain, rest sourced from reference TRBV5-6 and TRBJ1-5, is DAGVTQSPTHLIKTRGQQVTLRCSPKSGHDTVSWYQQALGQGPQFIFQYYEEEERQRGNFPDRFSGHQFPNYSSELNVNALLLGDSALYLCASSLGGGSNQPQHFGDGTRLSIL.

A word on this clone: Different DNA sequences within this sample yield the same CDR3. V gene TRBV5-6 combines with J gene TRBJ2-7, with D unclear. This CDR3 is built from 12 residues. V lost 0 bases and J lost 3, with 4 bases in between. From germline, CDR1 is SGHDT and CDR2 YYEEEE. The CDR3 DNA follows: TGTGCCAGCAGCTTGGGGGGCTACGAGCAGTACTTC. Residues: CASSLGGYEQYF.

The chain carries TRBV6-5 and TRBJ2-5, with D uncertain. Germline values: CDR1 MNHEY, CDR2 SVGAGI. Trimming stripped 6 bases from V and 7 bases from J, with 9 bases between. The CDR3 has 11 residues. In DNA form, the CDR3 reads TGTGCCAGCAGCCGTCCCGGGACCCAGTACTTC. Amino acid sequence: CASSRPGTQYF.

This rearrangement joins TRBV7-2 to TRBJ2-4; TRBD2 agrees at 9 bases. The germline CDR1 and CDR2 sequences are SGHTA and FQGNSA. J lost 8 bases, V lost 5 bases, and 19 bases had no gene match. This CDR3 has 18 amino acids. The CDR3 reads CASSPLRGAGGRRYIQYF. DNA of the CDR3: TGTGCCAGCAGCCCACTCCGTGGGGCGGGGGGGCGGAGGTACATTCAGTACTTC.

J is TRBJ2-7 and V is TRBV6-5; perhaps TRBD2 as D (5 bases). From germline, CDR1 is MNHEY and CDR2 SVGAGI. This CDR3 spans 15 amino acids. Trimming took off 0 bases at V and 1 base at J, with 10 bases between the two ends. The CDR3 loop reads CASSYSRGWSYEQYF. CDR3 coding DNA: TGTGCCAGCAGTTACTCTCGGGGATGGTCCTACGAGCAGTACTTC.

This rearrangement joins TRBV9 to TRBJ1-2; D is uncertain. The CDR3 is 14 amino acids. Germline loops: CDR1 SGDLS, CDR2 YYNGEE. V was pared by 0 bases and J by 8 bases, with 14 bases between. The CDR3 loop is CASSVASGVGGYTF. The CDR3 DNA follows: TGTGCCAGCAGCGTAGCTTCCGGGGTTGGCGGCTACACCTTC.

The count of this clone is one. In the same sample, other DNA sequences code for this CDR3. The rearrangement links TRBV28 to TRBJ1-2, with D unresolved. The CDR3 runs 11 residues. Germline-derived CDR1 and CDR2 are MDHEN and SYDVKM. V was trimmed by 6 bases and J by 8 bases, leaving 10 bases between them. CDR3 amino acids: CASSPLGGYTF. DNA of the CDR3: TGTGCCAGCAGCCCCCTCGGGGGCTACACCTTC.

The chain couples TRBV9 to TRBJ2-7; D may match TRBD1 or TRBD2 (6 bases each). CDR1 and CDR2 from the germline V gene are SGDLS and YYNGEE. The CDR3 has 15 amino acids. The germline V and J ends were trimmed by 3 bases and 2 bases, with 15 bases remaining between them. For the CDR3, the DNA is TGTGCCAGCAGCGAAGGGGGGTCCCCCCCCTACGAGCAGTACTTC. It is translated as CASSEGGSPPYEQYF.

This sequence joins TRBV7-6 and TRBJ1-2; the D is unclear. Germline loops: CDR1 SGHVS, CDR2 FNYEAQ. Trimming removed 5 bases at V and 4 bases at J, with 14 bases between. The CDR3 consists of 14 residues. CDR3 sequence: CASSPREEPYGYTF. The CDR3 DNA reads as TGTGCCAGCAGCCCTCGTGAGGAGCCCTATGGCTACACCTTC.

This clone was detected once. The rearrangement links TRBV7-9 to TRBJ2-1, with 9 bases aligning to TRBD2. CDR3 size: 14 residues. V dropped 7 bases and J dropped 9; count of bases not matched to a gene: 10. Germline CDR1 and CDR2: SEHNR and FQNEAQ (reference sequence). The CDR3 here is CASMPAGGWSEQFF. The CDR3 DNA follows: TGTGCCAGCATGCCAGCGGGGGGATGGAGTGAGCAGTTCTTC.

The CDR3 here is CASSWGQVFSGNTIYF. Written as DNA, the CDR3 is TGCGCCAGCAGCTGGGGACAGGTCTTCTCTGGAAACACCATATATTTT. The J gene is TRBJ1-3, the V gene TRBV5-1; 8 nucleotides line up with TRBD1. Germline V gene data show CDR1 as SGHRS and CDR2 as YFSETQ. The CDR3 has 16 residues. V dropped 3 bases and J dropped 0; count of bases not matched to a gene: 5.

V usage is TRBV6-1 and J usage is TRBJ1-2; unclear D gene. V lost 0 bases and J 5 bases, leaving 16 bases between the germline ends. Germline-derived CDR1 and CDR2 are MNHNS and SASEGT. This CDR3 has 16 residues. CDR3 in DNA: TGTGCCAGCAGTGAAGCATCGGTGCGGGTAGGGTATGGCTACACCTTC. It is translated as CASSEASVRVGYGYTF.

V usage is TRBV5-1 and J usage is TRBJ2-7; the D gene could be TRBD1 or TRBD2 (5 bases each). This CDR3 is 14 amino acids long. Germline V gene sequence: CDR1 SGHRS, CDR2 YFSETQ. V lost 0 bases to trimming and J lost 0 bases, with 7 bases between them. This chain's CDR3 is CASSLEGPSYEQYF. In DNA form, the CDR3 reads TGCGCCAGCAGCTTGGAGGGACCCTCCTACGAGCAGTACTTC.

V gene TRBV21-1 combines with J gene TRBJ1-2; the table's D gene call, TRBD1, was not cross checked with the DNA. TRBV21-1 is designated a pseudogene. The CDR3 consists of 12 residues. The CDR3 DNA follows: TGTGCCATCGCCAGGGTGCGGAATGGCTACACCTTC. Protein: CAIARVRNGYTF.

This chain links TRBV7-2 with TRBJ2-5; tentative D call: TRBD2 (5 bases). The CDR3 sequence is 15 residues long. V dropped 2 bases and J dropped 7 bases, with 17 bases sitting between them. Germline CDR1 is SGHTA and CDR2 is FQGNSA. CDR3 in DNA: TGTGCCAGCAGCTTAAAAGCGGCGGACTGGTGGACCCAGTACTTC. It translates to CASSLKAADWWTQYF.

The chain links TRBV7-2 to TRBJ2-7; D remains unclear. The germline V gene encodes CDR1 SGHTA and CDR2 FQGNSA. Trimming shortened V by 3 bases and J by 0 bases, and 6 bases separated the two germline ends. The CDR3 is made up of 13 amino acids. The CDR3 loop reads CASSFQASYEQYF. CDR3 nucleotide sequence: TGTGCCAGCAGCTTCCAGGCCTCCTACGAGCAGTACTTC.

Note on this clone: Other DNA sequences from this sample encode an identical CDR3 as well. In DNA form, the CDR3 reads TGTGCCAGCAGCTTAGGGACCCCCTACGAGCAGTACTTC. It encodes CASSLGTPYEQYF. The chain joins TRBV11-2 to TRBJ2-7, with D hard to call. V was cut by 1 base and J by 2 bases, with 6 bases left in between. Germline loops: CDR1 SGHAT, CDR2 FQNNGV. This CDR3 spans 13 amino acids.

The chain recombines TRBV5-1 with TRBJ2-3; 8 bases map to TRBD1. The ends lost 5 bases at V and 4 bases at J; junction bases unmatched: 6. The CDR3 sequence is 14 residues long. CDR1 and CDR2 (germline): SGHRS, YFSETQ. The CDR3: CASSQAQGADTQYF. The CDR3 bases are TGCGCCAGCAGTCAAGCACAGGGGGCAGATACGCAGTATTTT.

The rearrangement joins TRBV6-6 to TRBJ2-1, with D perhaps TRBD2 (6 bases). The V and J ends lost 4 bases and 5 bases respectively, with 12 bases between them. There are 14 residues in the CDR3. Germline-derived CDR1 and CDR2 are MNHNY and SVGAGI (reference sequence). The CDR3 here is CASSSQRANNEQFF. The CDR3 DNA follows: TGTGCCAGCAGTTCTCAGCGGGCCAACAATGAGCAGTTCTTC.

This clone was seen a handful of times. The chain couples TRBV18 to TRBJ2-2; no firm D call. This CDR3 has 12 residues. Germline V gene sequence: CDR1 KGHSH, CDR2 LQKENI. V lost 4 bases, J lost 5 bases, and 5 bases lay in between. CDR3 loop: CASSHATGELFF. The CDR3 coding sequence is TGTGCCAGCTCACACGCAACCGGGGAGCTGTTTTTT.

Details on this clone: The sample carries other DNA sequences with the same CDR3. The gene calls are TRBV4-1 and TRBJ2-1; D is unresolved. The CDR3 is 15 amino acids. CDR1 and CDR2 from the germline V gene are MGHRA and YSYEKL. With 0 bases removed from V and 4 bases from J, the gap between germline ends came to 10 bases. CDR3 bases: TGCGCCAGCAGCCAAGACGGCACAGATTACAATGAGCAGTTCTTC. Protein sequence: CASSQDGTDYNEQFF.

The chain links TRBV11-2 to TRBJ2-7; 8 nucleotides align to TRBD2. The length of the CDR3 is 15 residues. V was pared by 6 bases and J by 7 bases, with 14 bases of the junction left unmatched. The germline CDR1 and CDR2 sequences are SGHAT and FQNNGV. CDR3 protein: CASRPIRAGGLEQYF. The CDR3 DNA sequence: TGTGCCAGCAGGCCGATAAGGGCGGGGGGCCTGGAGCAGTACTTC.

The chain links TRBV5-1 to TRBJ2-2; the match to TRBD1 covers 9 bases. The CDR3 spans 14 residues. Germline trimming cut 4 bases from V and 6 bases from J; bases unmatched to any gene: 4. Germline CDR1 is SGHRS and CDR2 is YFSETQ. Here the CDR3 DNA reads TGCGCCAGCAGCCAGGACAGGGGATCCGGGGAGCTGTTTTTT. As protein: CASSQDRGSGELFF. Full variable domain (missing parts from reference TRBV5-1 and TRBJ2-2): KAGVTQTPRYLIKTRGQQVTLSCSPISGHRSVSWYQQTPGQGLQFLFEYFSETQRNKGNFPGRFSGRQFSNSRSEMNVSTLELGDSALYLCASSQDRGSGELFFGEGSRLTVL.

The rearrangement joins TRBV4-1 to TRBJ1-1; D remains unclear. This CDR3 has 16 residues. Trimming removed 0 bases at V and 7 bases at J, with 18 bases between. CDR1 is MGHRA, CDR2 YSYEKL, per germline. The CDR3 DNA reads TGCGCCAGCAGCCAAGAAGGAGGAAGTGTACGCCGTGAAGCTTTCTTT. The encoded protein is CASSQEGGSVRREAFF.

The V call is TRBV28, the J call TRBJ2-3, with TRBD1 matching over 11 bases. The V gene end was trimmed by 5 bases and the J gene end by 5 bases; junction bases not matched to a gene: 3. The CDR3 consists of 14 residues. CDR1 is MDHEN and CDR2 is SYDVKM in the germline V gene. The CDR3 reads CASSAGTGGDTQYF. CDR3 in DNA: TGTGCCAGCAGTGCTGGGACAGGGGGAGATACGCAGTATTTT.

The V and J genes are TRBV2 and TRBJ1-3; the D gene is possibly TRBD1 (5 bases). The CDR3 spans 15 residues. Germline CDR1 and CDR2: SNHLY and FYNNEI. Trimming removed 4 bases from V and 3 bases from J, with 13 bases in between. The CDR3 DNA follows: TGTGCCAGCAGTGGTGGGGGAGGATTTGGAAACACCATATATTTT. Amino acids: CASSGGGGFGNTIYF.

The V call is TRBV7-2, the J call TRBJ2-3; 11 bases map to TRBD2. This CDR3 is built from 17 residues. Trimming at V came to 5 bases and at J to 3 bases, leaving 10 bases not matched to a gene. Germline values: CDR1 SGHTA, CDR2 FQGNSA. CDR3 protein: CASSPIRGTSGTDTQYF. Written as DNA, the CDR3 is TGTGCCAGCAGCCCAATTAGAGGGACTAGCGGTACAGATACGCAGTATTTT. The full variable domain, with the rest looked up from reference TRBV7-2 and TRBJ2-3, is GAGVSQSPSNKVTEKGKDVELRCDPISGHTALYWYRQSLGQGLEFLIYFQGNSAPDKSGLPSDRFSAERTGGSVSTLTIQRTQQEDSAVYLCASSPIRGTSGTDTQYFGPGTRLTVL.

CDR3 loop: CASSLGVGTYEQYF. The DNA for the CDR3 is TGTGCCAGCAGCTTGGGCGTGGGGACCTACGAGCAGTACTTC. The chain recombines TRBV5-5 with TRBJ2-7; D uncertain. Germline lookup yields CDR1 SGHKS and CDR2 YYEKEE (reference sequence). Trimming took off 0 bases at V and 2 bases at J, with 9 bases between the two ends. CDR3 size: 14 residues.

The chain couples TRBV27 to TRBJ1-1; D perhaps matches TRBD1 (6 bases). V was pared by 2 bases and J by 1 base, with 8 bases between. Germline assignment: CDR1 MNHEY and CDR2 SMNVEV (reference sequence). The CDR3 totals 14 residues. The CDR3: CASSLTGRNTEAFF. DNA of the CDR3: TGTGCCAGCAGTTTAACAGGGAGGAACACTGAAGCTTTCTTT.

The chain carries TRBV5-5 and TRBJ2-7; 7 positions match TRBD1. The CDR3 consists of 14 residues. V shed 5 bases and J 0 bases; nucleotides not matched to a gene: 5. Germline CDR1 is SGHKS and CDR2 is YYEKEE (reference sequence). CDR3 DNA sequence: TGTGCCAGCAGAGGGGGCGCGGACTCCTACGAGCAGTACTTC. Amino acids: CASRGGADSYEQYF.